This T cell receptor beta chain was identified in a study of cytomegalovirus exposure and HLA in healthy donors. The PCR was carried out with 60 Vbeta primers and 13 Jbeta primers. Profiling relied on immunoSEQ multiplex PCR, and the TCRdb table lists in-frame clones only, not all of them. The specimen's table records under 45,000 clones. Details on this clone: Its antigen remains unidentified.

The CDR3 length is 16 residues. Germline V gene lookup returns CDR1 SGHDN and CDR2 FVKESK. Trimming cost V 0 bases and J 4 bases, with 16 bases left between them. Study outcomes and limitations: Only CMV serostatus was available as immune exposure information.

The chain links TRBV14 to TRBJ2-7; D call uncertain. This sequence was found in a male donor in good health and CMV-seronegative. The material sequenced was PBMCs. CDR3 in DNA: TGTGCCAGCAGCCAAGAGCCGACATGGTCATGGTACGAGCAGTACTTC. Translation gives CASSQEPTWSWYEQYF.